These T cell receptor beta chains were read from a single sample in a study of T cell responses to AZD1222 COVID-19 vaccine. Repertoires were generated with immunoSEQ multiplex PCR, while TCRdb's copy carries only in-frame clones and drops some. The table lists 95,000 to 110,000 clones, roughly 90% of them singletons. Sample: peripheral blood, taken on day 0 of AZD1222 vaccination. The receptors here all came from an adult in good health. Each CDR3 is given with its conserved first and last residue. The D gene is left open where the match is weak. Clone sizes are given selectively: once, few, many, or a class where the clone is expanded.

d_gene	v_gene	abundance	j_gene	CDR3nt	CDR3aa
-	TRBV11-2	-	TRBJ1-1	TGTGCCAGCAGCTCATACAACACTGAAGCTTTCTTT	CASSSYNTEAFF
-	TRBV23-1	-	TRBJ2-7	TGCGCCAGCAGTCAGTCGGGAGTATGCTTTTACGAGCAGTACTTC	CASSQSGVCFYEQYF
TRBD1	TRBV18	-	TRBJ2-1	TGTGCCAGCTCACCACGCCGGGACAGGGAACTCAATGAGCAGTTCTTC	CASSPRRDRELNEQFF
-	TRBV7-2	once	TRBJ1-5	TGTGCCAGCAGCTTAGGAGCGGGGGGCGGTCAGCCCCAGCATTTT	CASSLGAGGGQPQHF
-	TRBV30	-	TRBJ2-7	TGTGCCTGGAGGGGTCGTCCCGGGACTCTACCCTACGAGCAGTACTTC	CAWRGRPGTLPYEQYF
TRBD1	TRBV27	-	TRBJ1-4	TGTGCCAGCAGTTTAAGACAGGGGCCTAATGAAAAACTGTTTTTT	CASSLRQGPNEKLFF
TRBD1	TRBV19	-	TRBJ1-2	TGTGCCAGTAGTATCATGGGACAGGGCAGTATTTATGGCTACACCTTC	CASSIMGQGSIYGYTF
-	TRBV9	once	TRBJ2-2	TGTGCCAGCAGCTCCCGGCGCGGCGGAATTCCGAACACCGGGGAGCTGTTTTTT	CASSSRRGGIPNTGELFF
-	TRBV7-3	-	TRBJ2-3	TGTGCCAGCAGCTTACTGGACGGAGATACGCAGTATTTT	CASSLLDGDTQYF
-	TRBV6-1	-	TRBJ1-2	TGTGCCAGCAGTGAAGGGGCGAACTATGGCTACACCTTC	CASSEGANYGYTF
-	TRBV4-1	-	TRBJ1-2	TGCGCCAGCAGCCAAGGCGGGGCCAGCCCGCTTAACTATGGCTACACCTTC	CASSQGGASPLNYGYTF
-	TRBV6-5	-	TRBJ1-1	TGTGCCAGCAGCACCGGACAGCCGAACACTGAAGCTTTCTTT	CASSTGQPNTEAFF
-	TRBV25-1	once	TRBJ1-2	TGTGCCAGCAGCCGGGACGGTAACTATGGCTACACCTTC	CASSRDGNYGYTF
-	TRBV20-1	-	TRBJ1-1	TGCAGTGCTGAGGAGTACACTGAAGCTTTCTTT	CSAEEYTEAFF
-	TRBV18	many	TRBJ2-2	TGTGCCAGCTCACCTGGCCAGAACACCGGGGAGCTGTTTTTT	CASSPGQNTGELFF
-	TRBV24-1	-	TRBJ2-2	TGTGCCACCAGTGATTCCGGGACCTATCGGACCGGGGAGCTGTTTTTT	CATSDSGTYRTGELFF
TRBD1	TRBV28	-	TRBJ1-6	TGTGCCAGCAGGGTTCACAGGGGGCAAGGAAATTCACCCCTCCACTTT	CASRVHRGQGNSPLHF
TRBD1	TRBV24-1	-	TRBJ1-2	TGTGCCACCAGTGATTGGAACGGACAGGGGAGGGGTGGCTACACCTTC	CATSDWNGQGRGGYTF
-	TRBV28	-	TRBJ1-2	TGTGCCAGCACCGAGGGTCGTCCGGGCTACACCTTC	CASTEGRPGYTF
TRBD2	TRBV25-1	-	TRBJ2-7	TGTGCCAGCAGTGAAGGGGCGGGGGACCCCTACGAGCAGTACTTC	CASSEGAGDPYEQYF
TRBD2	TRBV24-1	once	TRBJ2-1	TGTGCCACCAGTGGACGCAAGACTAGCGGGAGGGCGAGCTCCTACAATGAGCAGTTCTTC	CATSGRKTSGRASSYNEQFF
-	TRBV7-3	-	TRBJ2-1	TGTGCCAGCAGCTTATCAGCGGCTAGCTCCTACAATGAGCAGTTCTTC	CASSLSAASSYNEQFF
TRBD1	TRBV7-3	-	TRBJ2-2	TGTGCCAGCAGCCCCACAGGGGTGAGCAGCGGGGAGCTGTTTTTT	CASSPTGVSSGELFF
-	TRBV4-1	-	TRBJ1-2	TGCGCCAGCAGCCAGGAGGGGGTTCGCTATGGCTACACCTTC	CASSQEGVRYGYTF
-	TRBV18	-	TRBJ1-5	TGTGCCAGCTCACCCGATAATCAGCCCCAGCATTTT	CASSPDNQPQHF
TRBD1	TRBV6-5	-	TRBJ1-4	TGTGCCAGCAGTTATGGGACAGCAACTAATGAAAAACTGTTTTTT	CASSYGTATNEKLFF
-	TRBV11-2	-	TRBJ1-4	TGTGCCAGCAGCTTAGATCGTCTTAATGAAAAACTGTTTTTT	CASSLDRLNEKLFF
-	TRBV7-2	-	TRBJ1-4	TGTGCCAGCAGCTCCACCAGGGGTGAAAAACTGTTTTTT	CASSSTRGEKLFF
TRBD1	TRBV19	-	TRBJ1-1	TGTGCCAGTGGCGACAGGGCGAACACTGAAGCTTTCTTT	CASGDRANTEAFF
-	TRBV19	-	TRBJ2-7	TGTGCCAGTAGTTTATTTGTGGCGGTACCCTACGAGCAGTACTTC	CASSLFVAVPYEQYF
-	TRBV11-1	-	TRBJ1-1	TGTGCCAGCAGCTTATACGCGAACACTGAAGCTTTCTTT	CASSLYANTEAFF
-	TRBV6-6	-	TRBJ1-5	TGTGCCAGCAGTTACTCTGTGGGCAATCAGCCCCAGCATTTT	CASSYSVGNQPQHF
-	TRBV7-6	-	TRBJ2-1	TGTGCCAGCAGCTTTAGAGCGACGGTAGAGGGGGGTTTGGACAATGAGCAGTTCTTC	CASSFRATVEGGLDNEQFF
TRBD1	TRBV9	-	TRBJ2-7	TGTGCCAGCACCCCCTCCACGACAGGGGTCGAGCAGTACTTC	CASTPSTTGVEQYF
-	TRBV6-5	once	TRBJ1-2	TGTGCCAGCAGTTACTCATACGACTATGGCTACACCTTC	CASSYSYDYGYTF
TRBD2	TRBV2	-	TRBJ2-3	TGTGCCAGCAGCCCGACTAGCGGTTCGGAGTATTTT	CASSPTSGSEYF
TRBD2	TRBV4-2	-	TRBJ2-3	TGTGCCAGCAGCCAAGAAAGCGGGAGGAAAGGAGATACGCAGTATTTT	CASSQESGRKGDTQYF
TRBD1	TRBV5-1	-	TRBJ2-3	TGCGCCAGCAGCACTGACAGGGCCTACACAGATACGCAGTATTTT	CASSTDRAYTDTQYF
TRBD2	TRBV4-1	-	TRBJ2-5	TGCGCCAGCAGCCGAGAGGAGGGACTAGCGTATCGAAGGGACTTC	CASSREEGLAYRRDF
TRBD1	TRBV5-1	-	TRBJ2-2	TGCGCCAGCAGCACACCAGTAGGGACAGTGAACACCGGGGAGCTGTTTTTT	CASSTPVGTVNTGELFF
TRBD1	TRBV7-9	-	TRBJ2-5	TGTGCCAGCAGCACATGGACAGGGACCAAAGAGACCCAGTACTTC	CASSTWTGTKETQYF
-	TRBV7-2	-	TRBJ1-5	TGTGCCAGCAGCAGCCATGGGGGGGCTCTAGTTAGCAATCAGCCCCAGCATTTT	CASSSHGGALVSNQPQHF
-	TRBV5-1	-	TRBJ2-5	TGCGCCAGCCACGAGAGCAGGGACCCAGGGACCCAGTACTTC	CASHESRDPGTQYF
-	TRBV9	-	TRBJ2-3	TGTGCCAGCAGCGTAGCTACGTATGGTGGCACAGATACGCAGTATTTT	CASSVATYGGTDTQYF
-	TRBV18	-	TRBJ2-3	TGTGCCAGCTCACCAGTGGTCCGCGTGCAGTATTTT	CASSPVVRVQYF
TRBD1	TRBV5-4	-	TRBJ2-3	TGTGCCAGCAGCCGCAACAGGGGGGCAGATACGCAGTATTTT	CASSRNRGADTQYF
TRBD1	TRBV5-1	-	TRBJ1-1	TGCGCCAGCAGCAAGGACAGGACGGGGACTGAAGCTTTCTTT	CASSKDRTGTEAFF
-	TRBV5-1	-	TRBJ1-4	TGCGCCAGCACCGAAACCGGTATGGGACGGATTAATGAAAAACTGTTTTTT	CASTETGMGRINEKLFF
-	TRBV12-3/TRBV12-4	-	TRBJ1-2	TGTGCCAGCAGTTTAAGTGGATCCTATGGCTACACCTTC	CASSLSGSYGYTF
-	TRBV5-1	-	TRBJ2-7	TGCGCCAGCAGCTTGAGAGGGTTAGGAACCTACGAGCAGTACTTC	CASSLRGLGTYEQYF
-	TRBV9	once	TRBJ2-1	TGTGCCAGCAGCGCCCGCGGAGTGTCCTACAATGAGCAGTTCTTC	CASSARGVSYNEQFF
TRBD1	TRBV4-3	-	TRBJ1-2	TGCGCCAGCAGCCAAGATTTGCGGCAGGGGGGCGGCTATGGCTACACCTTC	CASSQDLRQGGGYGYTF
-	TRBV7-2	-	TRBJ1-1	TGTGCCAGCAGCTCTCAGGGTGACACTGAAGCTTTCTTT	CASSSQGDTEAFF
TRBD1	TRBV18	-	TRBJ1-2	TGTGCCAGCTCACCCACTCCCGACAGGGTGAACTATGGCTACACCTTC	CASSPTPDRVNYGYTF
-	TRBV24-1	-	TRBJ1-1	TGTGCCACCAGTGATTTTGGGAACACTGAAGCTTTCTTT	CATSDFGNTEAFF
-	TRBV7-9	once	TRBJ2-5	TGTGCCAGCAGCCCGGGGACTGTCCAAGAGACCCAGTACTTC	CASSPGTVQETQYF
TRBD1	TRBV28	-	TRBJ1-1	TGTGCCAGCAGTTTATACGGACAGGGGAAACGGGGGACTGAAGCTTTCTTT	CASSLYGQGKRGTEAFF
-	TRBV4-3	-	TRBJ1-1	TGCGCCAGCAGCCAAGAGGTGTTGGGGAGCAGGGCGAACACTGAAGCTTTCTTT	CASSQEVLGSRANTEAFF
-	TRBV25-1	-	TRBJ1-6	TGTGCCAGCAGTGACGGGGGCACTTCACCCCTCCACTTT	CASSDGGTSPLHF